These 21 T cell receptor beta chains share one sample of origin, sequenced in a study of CD8 T cells in ankylosing spondylitis. These receptors are not linked to any known antigen. Study-wide points: A TCR beta motif of 8 or 9 highly homologous variants appeared characteristic of ankylosing spondylitis blood.

TCRdb re-derived calls from the 5' RACE reads in MiXCR, one entry per CDR3 protein. The data show around 94,000 distinct CDR3 sequences, around 8.5% seen once. Sequencing was performed on blood, either unsorted or a sorted T cell fraction (not recorded which). These receptor sequences come from a male donor with ankylosing spondylitis.

This clonotype has more than one count but fewer than ten. This chain connects TRBV11-2 to TRBJ2-3; 8 nucleotides match TRBD2. The J segment lost 2 bases and the V segment lost 2 bases, leaving 3 bases of the junction unmatched. From germline, CDR1 is SGHAT and CDR2 FQNNGV. The CDR3 sequence is 15 residues long. The CDR3 DNA reads TGTGCCAGCAGCTTAAGACTAGCGAACACAGATACGCAGTATTTT. This encodes CASSLRLANTDTQYF.

This clonotype was seen a handful of times. The chain carries TRBV19 and TRBJ2-7; TRBD1 agrees at 10 bases. Trimming at V came to 6 bases and at J to 2 bases, leaving 4 bases not matched to a gene. There are 14 residues in the CDR3. Germline V gene lookup returns CDR1 LNHDA and CDR2 SQIVND (reference sequence). DNA for the CDR3: TGTGCCAGTAGCCCGGGACAGGGGCCCTACGAGCAGTACTTC. This codes for CASSPGQGPYEQYF.

This clonotype appeared a few times. This rearrangement joins TRBV3-1 to TRBJ2-1, with D perhaps matching TRBD2 (5 bases). This CDR3 comprises 17 residues. The germline V and J ends were trimmed by 0 bases and 0 bases, with 12 bases remaining between them. Germline V gene sequence: CDR1 LGHDT, CDR2 YNNKEL (reference sequence). CDR3 bases: TGTGCCAGCAGCCAAGATCGAAGAGGGAGCTCCTACAATGAGCAGTTCTTC. Translated: CASSQDRRGSSYNEQFF.

In this sample, this clonotype turned up a few times. The chain employs TRBV18 and TRBJ2-3; 7 bases agree with TRBD2. In germline, CDR1 is KGHSH, CDR2 LQKENI. CDR3 length: 14 amino acids. V lost 7 bases to trimming and J lost 4 bases; unmatched junction nucleotides: 8. The CDR3 sequence is CASYSGLPADTQYF. CDR3 sequence (DNA): TGTGCCAGCTACTCGGGACTACCCGCAGATACGCAGTATTTT.

The sample holds a few counts of this clonotype. The chain recombines TRBV19 with TRBJ2-1; D ambiguous. The V gene lost 1 base and the J gene lost 8 bases, with 6 bases spanning the gap. From germline, CDR1 is LNHDA and CDR2 SQIVND (reference sequence). This CDR3 is built from 12 residues. The CDR3 is CASSIGMDEQFF. As DNA, the CDR3 is TGTGCCAGTAGTATAGGGATGGATGAGCAGTTCTTC. The full variable domain, with the rest looked up from reference TRBV19 and TRBJ2-1, is DGGITQSPKYLFRKEGQNVTLSCEQNLNHDAMYWYRQDPGQGLRLIYYSQIVNDFQKGDIAEGYSVSREKKESFPLTVTSAQKNPTAFYLCASSIGMDEQFFGPGTRLTVL.

This chain links TRBV7-9 with TRBJ2-4; possible D gene TRBD1, 5 bases. The ends were cut back, 5 bases at V and 0 bases at J, with 14 bases in the middle. There are 16 residues in the CDR3. Germline V gene lookup returns CDR1 SEHNR and CDR2 FQNEAQ (reference sequence). The CDR3 nucleotides read TGTGCCAGCAGCGACCAGGGTCCTATAGCCAAAAACATTCAGTACTTC. The encoded protein is CASSDQGPIAKNIQYF.

Concerning this clonotype: This may come from a read error, since a much larger clone is one base off. The chain couples TRBV11-2 to TRBJ2-6; the D gene is possibly TRBD1 (6 bases). Germline CDR1 reads SGHAT; CDR2 reads FQNNGV. The CDR3 has 16 residues. CDR3 sequence reads: CASRIVAGAGAYVLTF. The CDR3 bases are TGTGCCAGCAGAATAGTGGCAGGGGCTGGGGCCTACGTCCTGACTTTC.

This clonotype was picked up a small number of times. This chain joins TRBV7-2 and TRBJ2-7, with D possibly being TRBD1 (6 bases). Per the germline V gene, CDR1 is SGHTA and CDR2 is FQGNSA. Trimming left V 3 bases short and J 5 bases short, with 14 bases between. This CDR3 is 14 amino acids long. The CDR3 DNA is TGTGCCAGCAGCTTGGGGCAGGGGTTAGACGAGCAGTACGTC. It yields the protein CASSLGQGLDEQYV.

This clonotype has at least ten counts. This chain links TRBV5-1 with TRBJ2-7, with TRBD2 identical over 11 bases. With 2 bases clipped from V and 3 bases from J, the junction kept 10 bases outside the gene matches. This CDR3 is 17 amino acids long. CDR1 is SGHRS and CDR2 is YFSETQ in the germline V gene. Written as DNA, the CDR3 is TGCGCCAGCAGCTTAGTCTCTCCGGGACTAGCGGTCTACGAGCAGTACTTC. Translation: CASSLVSPGLAVYEQYF.

The V call is TRBV11-2, the J call TRBJ2-1; D unclear. V lost 4 bases and J lost 0, with 16 bases in between. CDR1 is SGHAT and CDR2 is FQNNGV in the germline V gene. The CDR3 is made up of 17 amino acids. CDR3 sequence reads: CASSSPLGFSSYNEQFF. CDR3 bases: TGTGCCAGCAGCTCCCCCCTGGGGTTTAGCTCCTACAATGAGCAGTTCTTC.

A few counts support this clonotype. The chain uses TRBV27 and TRBJ1-5; TRBD1 is a possible D gene (6 bases). V dropped 3 bases and J dropped 6 bases, with 15 bases sitting between them. Germline-derived CDR1 and CDR2 are MNHEY and SMNVEV (reference sequence). The CDR3 runs 15 residues. This CDR3 is CASSLTTGWGQPQHF. CDR3 bases: TGTGCCAGCAGTTTGACAACAGGGTGGGGTCAGCCCCAGCATTTT.

This clonotype was detected only a few times. V is TRBV5-1 and J is TRBJ1-1; no firm D call. In germline, CDR1 is SGHRS, CDR2 YFSETQ. V lost 4 bases, J lost 1 base, and 11 bases lay in between. The CDR3 is 14 amino acids. The CDR3 spells CASSPSPGNTEAFF. The CDR3 bases are TGCGCCAGCAGCCCCTCCCCGGGGAACACTGAAGCTTTCTTT.

The sample holds many counts of this clonotype. This chain connects TRBV2 to TRBJ2-7; the D is unclear. CDR3 length: 10 residues. The V end was cut by 8 bases, the J end by 6 bases, with 8 bases between. The germline gives CDR1 SNHLY, CDR2 FYNNEI. The CDR3 reads CASPLSEQYF. CDR3 nucleotide sequence: TGTGCCAGCCCTCTATCCGAGCAGTACTTC.

This clonotype showed up many times. This sequence joins TRBV27 and TRBJ2-1; D perhaps matches TRBD1 (5 bases). Germline V lookup: CDR1 MNHEY, CDR2 SMNVEV (reference sequence). This CDR3 is built from 17 residues. The V end lost 3 bases, the J end lost 2 bases, and 17 bases lay between the germline ends. As DNA, the CDR3 is TGTGCCAGCAGTTTGGCCGCGACAGAAATACCCTACAATGAGCAGTTCTTC. Its protein product is CASSLAATEIPYNEQFF.

This clonotype was seen more than once but under ten times. V is TRBV20-1 and J is TRBJ1-2; D ambiguous. This CDR3 spans 11 amino acids. Germline V lookup: CDR1 DFQATT, CDR2 SNEGSKA (reference sequence). V was clipped by 0 bases and J by 5 bases, with 4 bases between them. In DNA, the CDR3 is TGCAGTGCTAGAGATCTGTATGGCTACACCTTC. It is translated as CSARDLYGYTF.

This clonotype was recorded a few times. J is TRBJ2-1 and V is TRBV5-5, with 16 bases that match TRBD2. The CDR3 is 18 residues long. Germline V gives CDR1 SGHKS, CDR2 YYEKEE (reference sequence). J was trimmed by 4 bases and V by 2 bases; bases with no gene match: 6. CDR3 sequence reads: CASSFGTSGRAKYNEQFF. For the CDR3, the DNA is TGTGCCAGCAGCTTTGGGACTAGCGGGAGGGCCAAGTACAATGAGCAGTTCTTC.

At least ten counts were recorded for this clonotype. The J gene is TRBJ1-4, the V gene TRBV2; 7 nucleotides match TRBD1. The length of the CDR3 is 15 residues. Losses at the gene ends were 1 base for V and 3 bases for J; bases not matched to a gene: 2. Germline V gene lookup returns CDR1 SNHLY and CDR2 FYNNEI. In nucleotides, the CDR3 is TGTGCCAGCAGTGAAGGGGACAGAGCTAATGAAAAACTGTTTTTT. As protein: CASSEGDRANEKLFF.

This clonotype was observed a few times. The chain employs TRBV15 and TRBJ2-1; 8 nucleotides align to TRBD2. The CDR3 totals 18 residues. The germline V gene has CDR1 LNHNV and CDR2 YYDKDF (reference sequence). The V segment lost 0 bases and the J segment 8 bases; nucleotides outside the gene matches: 15. The CDR3 nucleotides are TGTGCCACCAGCAGAGATTCGCTCTCTCGCGGGAGGTCCGATGAGCAGTTCTTC. Its translation: CATSRDSLSRGRSDEQFF.

This clonotype was counted at least ten times. The chain uses TRBV7-9 and TRBJ1-1; D unresolved. CDR1 and CDR2 (germline): SEHNR, FQNEAQ (reference sequence). V lost 3 bases and J lost 4, with 6 bases in between. The CDR3 consists of 12 residues. The CDR3 here is CASSLGFTEAFF. In nucleotides, the CDR3 is TGTGCCAGCAGCTTGGGATTCACTGAAGCTTTCTTT.

The chain carries TRBV5-1 and TRBJ1-1; 8 bases fit TRBD1. Per the germline V gene, CDR1 is SGHRS and CDR2 is YFSETQ. V trimming: 4 bases; J trimming: 11 bases; junction bases outside the gene matches: 13. This CDR3 has 14 residues. CDR3 coding DNA: TGCGCCAGCAGCCCGGACAGGGTGAGTGCGTGGGCTTTCTTT. It yields the protein CASSPDRVSAWAFF.

This clonotype was seen a few times. The chain is built from TRBV5-1 and TRBJ2-1; 11 bases are shared with TRBD2. After removal of 3 bases from V and 0 bases from J, the junction contained 14 bases not matched to a gene. Germline CDR1 is SGHRS and CDR2 is YFSETQ. The CDR3 is made up of 20 amino acids. The DNA of the CDR3 is TGCGCCAGCAGCTGGCCCCCGGGACTAGCGGATATTAGCTCCTACAATGAGCAGTTCTTC. Translation gives CASSWPPGLADISSYNEQFF.